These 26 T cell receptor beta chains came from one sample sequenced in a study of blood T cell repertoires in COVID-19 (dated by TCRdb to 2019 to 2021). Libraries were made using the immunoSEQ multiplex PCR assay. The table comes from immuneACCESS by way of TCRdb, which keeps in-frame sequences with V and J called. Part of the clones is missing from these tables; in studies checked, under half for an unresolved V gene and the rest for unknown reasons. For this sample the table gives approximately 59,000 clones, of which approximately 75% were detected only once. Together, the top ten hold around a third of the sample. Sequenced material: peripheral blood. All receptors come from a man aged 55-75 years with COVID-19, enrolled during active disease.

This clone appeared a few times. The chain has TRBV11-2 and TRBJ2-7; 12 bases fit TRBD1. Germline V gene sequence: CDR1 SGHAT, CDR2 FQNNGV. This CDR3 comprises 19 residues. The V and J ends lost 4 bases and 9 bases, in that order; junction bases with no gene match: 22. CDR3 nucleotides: TGTGCCAGCAGCTCCATCCCTGCCAGACCGGGACAGGGGGCGATGGTGCAGTACTTC. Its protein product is CASSSIPARPGQGAMVQYF.

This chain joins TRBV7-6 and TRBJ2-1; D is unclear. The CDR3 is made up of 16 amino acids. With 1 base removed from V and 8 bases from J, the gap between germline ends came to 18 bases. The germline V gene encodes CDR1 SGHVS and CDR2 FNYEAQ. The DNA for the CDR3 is TGTGCCAGCAGCTTAGGTTTCCAGTCCTTCCTGGATGAGCAGTTCTTC. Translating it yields CASSLGFQSFLDEQFF.

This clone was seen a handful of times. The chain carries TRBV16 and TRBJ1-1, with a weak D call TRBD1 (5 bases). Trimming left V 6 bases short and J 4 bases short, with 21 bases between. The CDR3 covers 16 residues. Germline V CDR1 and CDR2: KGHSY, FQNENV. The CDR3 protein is CASRVGGTPTSTEAFF. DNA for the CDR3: TGTGCCAGCAGAGTCGGGGGGACCCCAACAAGCACTGAAGCTTTCTTT.

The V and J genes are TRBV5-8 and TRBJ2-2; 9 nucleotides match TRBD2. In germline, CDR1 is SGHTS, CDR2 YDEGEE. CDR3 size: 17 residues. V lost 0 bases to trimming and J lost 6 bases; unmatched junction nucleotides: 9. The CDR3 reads CASSLAGGRARAGELFF. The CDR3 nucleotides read TGTGCCAGCAGCTTGGCTGGCGGGAGGGCCCGCGCCGGGGAGCTGTTTTTT.

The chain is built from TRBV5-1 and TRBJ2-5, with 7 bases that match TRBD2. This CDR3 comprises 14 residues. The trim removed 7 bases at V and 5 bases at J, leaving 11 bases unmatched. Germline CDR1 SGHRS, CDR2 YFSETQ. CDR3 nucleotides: TGCGCCAGCGATGGGGGAGGGCCGGGGGAGACCCAGTACTTC. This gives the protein CASDGGGPGETQYF. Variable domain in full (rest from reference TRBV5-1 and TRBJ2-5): KAGVTQTPRYLIKTRGQQVTLSCSPISGHRSVSWYQQTPGQGLQFLFEYFSETQRNKGNFPGRFSGRQFSNSRSEMNVSTLELGDSALYLCASDGGGPGETQYFGPGTRLLVL.

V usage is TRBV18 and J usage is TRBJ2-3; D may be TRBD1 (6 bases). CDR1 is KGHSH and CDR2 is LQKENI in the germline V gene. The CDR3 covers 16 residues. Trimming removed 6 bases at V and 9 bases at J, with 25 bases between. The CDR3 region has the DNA TGTGCCAGCTCTCCCGACAGGCGACACTCCGTTACAACGCAGTATTTT. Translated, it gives CASSPDRRHSVTTQYF.

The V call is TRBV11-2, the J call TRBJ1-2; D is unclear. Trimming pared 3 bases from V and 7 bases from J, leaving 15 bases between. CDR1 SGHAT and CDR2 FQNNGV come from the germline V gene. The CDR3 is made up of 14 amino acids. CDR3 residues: CASSLVPSGSGYTF. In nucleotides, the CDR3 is TGTGCCAGCAGCTTGGTTCCCAGCGGATCTGGCTACACCTTC.

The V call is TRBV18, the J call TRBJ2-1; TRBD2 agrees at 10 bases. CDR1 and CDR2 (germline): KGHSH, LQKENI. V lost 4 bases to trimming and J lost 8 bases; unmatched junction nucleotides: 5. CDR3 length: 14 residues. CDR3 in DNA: TGTGCCAGCTCACTGGCTAGCGGGAGCGATGAGCAGTTCTTC. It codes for CASSLASGSDEQFF.

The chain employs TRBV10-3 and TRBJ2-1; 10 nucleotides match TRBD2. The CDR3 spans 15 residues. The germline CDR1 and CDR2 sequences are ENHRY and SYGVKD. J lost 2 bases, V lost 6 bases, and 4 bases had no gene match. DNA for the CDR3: TGTGCCATCAGGCCAACTAGCGGGGCCTACAATGAGCAGTTCTTC. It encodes CAIRPTSGAYNEQFF.

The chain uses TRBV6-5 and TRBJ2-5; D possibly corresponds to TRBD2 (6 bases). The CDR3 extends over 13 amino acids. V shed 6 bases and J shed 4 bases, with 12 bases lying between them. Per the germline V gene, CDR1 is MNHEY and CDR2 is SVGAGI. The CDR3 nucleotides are TGTGCCAGCAGAACGGGACTCCCAGAGACCCAGTACTTC. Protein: CASRTGLPETQYF.

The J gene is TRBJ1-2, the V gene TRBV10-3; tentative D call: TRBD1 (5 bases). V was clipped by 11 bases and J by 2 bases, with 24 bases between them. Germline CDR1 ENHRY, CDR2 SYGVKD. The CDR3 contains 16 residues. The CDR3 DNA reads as TGTGCCTCCTCCCCTTACACGGGGGGGTCCAACTATGGCTACACCTTC. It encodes CASSPYTGGSNYGYTF.

This CDR3 reads CAWSVLPSGVGEQYF. Here the CDR3 DNA reads TGTGCCTGGAGTGTACTCCCGTCCGGGGTAGGCGAGCAGTACTTC. This chain connects TRBV30 to TRBJ2-7, with a tentative D call TRBD2 (5 bases). This CDR3 has 15 amino acids. Germline loops: CDR1 GTSNPN, CDR2 SVGIG (reference sequence). The germline V and J ends were trimmed by 0 bases and 6 bases, with 18 bases remaining between them.

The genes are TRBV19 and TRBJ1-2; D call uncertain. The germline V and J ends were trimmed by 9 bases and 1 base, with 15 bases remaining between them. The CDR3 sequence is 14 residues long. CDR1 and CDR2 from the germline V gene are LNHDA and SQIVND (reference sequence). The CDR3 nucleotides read TGTGCCAGCGGAGGTCAATCCGTTAACTATGGCTACACCTTC. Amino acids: CASGGQSVNYGYTF. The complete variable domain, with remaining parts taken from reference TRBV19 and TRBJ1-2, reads DGGITQSPKYLFRKEGQNVTLSCEQNLNHDAMYWYRQDPGQGLRLIYYSQIVNDFQKGDIAEGYSVSREKKESFPLTVTSAQKNPTAFYLCASGGQSVNYGYTFGSGTRLTVV.

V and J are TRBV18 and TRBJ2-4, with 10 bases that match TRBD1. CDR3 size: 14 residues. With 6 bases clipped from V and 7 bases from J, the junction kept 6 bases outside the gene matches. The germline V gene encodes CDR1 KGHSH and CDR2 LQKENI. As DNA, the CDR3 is TGTGCCAGCTCCCTTGGGGGACAGGGGAACATTCAGTACTTC. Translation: CASSLGGQGNIQYF.

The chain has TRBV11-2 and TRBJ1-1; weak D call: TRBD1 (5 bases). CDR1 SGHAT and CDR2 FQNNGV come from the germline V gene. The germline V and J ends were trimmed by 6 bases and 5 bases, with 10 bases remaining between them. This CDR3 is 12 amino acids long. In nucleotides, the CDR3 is TGTGCCAGCAGATCCAGGGTGACTGAAGCTTTCTTT. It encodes CASRSRVTEAFF.

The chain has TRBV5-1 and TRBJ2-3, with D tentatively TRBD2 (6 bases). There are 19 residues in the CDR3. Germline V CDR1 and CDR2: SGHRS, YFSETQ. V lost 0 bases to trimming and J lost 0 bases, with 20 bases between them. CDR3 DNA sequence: TGCGCCAGCAGCTTGGCCGCCGGCGGGGTGGGCCCTAGCACAGATACGCAGTATTTT. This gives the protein CASSLAAGGVGPSTDTQYF.

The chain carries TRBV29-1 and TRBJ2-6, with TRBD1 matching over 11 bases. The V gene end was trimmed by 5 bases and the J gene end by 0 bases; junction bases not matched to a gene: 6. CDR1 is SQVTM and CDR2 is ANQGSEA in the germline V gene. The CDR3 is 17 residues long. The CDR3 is CSVITGQGASGANVLTF. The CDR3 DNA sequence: TGCAGCGTTATCACCGGACAGGGGGCCTCTGGGGCCAACGTCCTGACTTTC. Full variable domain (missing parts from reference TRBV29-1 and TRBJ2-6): SAVISQKPSRDICQRGTSLTIQCQVDSQVTMMFWYRQQPGQSLTLIATANQGSEATYESGFVIDKFPISRPNLTFSTLTVSNMSPEDSSIYLCSVITGQGASGANVLTFGAGSRLTVL.

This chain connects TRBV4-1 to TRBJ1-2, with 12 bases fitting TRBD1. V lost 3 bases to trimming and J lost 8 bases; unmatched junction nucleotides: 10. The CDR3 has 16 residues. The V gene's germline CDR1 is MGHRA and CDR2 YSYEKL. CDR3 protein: CASSHPKGQGASGYTF. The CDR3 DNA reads TGCGCCAGCAGCCACCCCAAGGGACAGGGGGCATCGGGCTACACCTTC.

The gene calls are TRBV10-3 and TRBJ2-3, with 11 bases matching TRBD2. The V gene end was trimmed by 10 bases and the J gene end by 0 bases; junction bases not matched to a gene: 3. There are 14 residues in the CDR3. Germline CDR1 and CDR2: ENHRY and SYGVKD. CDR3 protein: CATGTSGSTDTQYF. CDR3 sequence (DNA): TGTGCCACCGGGACTAGCGGTAGCACAGATACGCAGTATTTT.

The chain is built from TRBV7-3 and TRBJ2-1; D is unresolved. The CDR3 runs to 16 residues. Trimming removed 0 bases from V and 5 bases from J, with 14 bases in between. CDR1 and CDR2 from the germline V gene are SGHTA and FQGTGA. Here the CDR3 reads CASSLTGSRGHNEQFF. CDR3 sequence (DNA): TGTGCCAGCAGCTTAACCGGCTCCCGAGGTCACAATGAGCAGTTCTTC. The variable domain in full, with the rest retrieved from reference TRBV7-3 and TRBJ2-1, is GAGVSQTPSNKVTEKGKYVELRCDPISGHTALYWYRQSLGQGPEFLIYFQGTGAADDSGLPNDRFFAVRPEGSVSTLKIQRTERGDSAVYLCASSLTGSRGHNEQFFGPGTRLTVL.

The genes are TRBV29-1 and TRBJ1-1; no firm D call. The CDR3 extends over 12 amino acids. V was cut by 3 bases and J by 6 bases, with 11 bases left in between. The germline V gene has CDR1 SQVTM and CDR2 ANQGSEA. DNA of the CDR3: TGCAGCGTTGAGAGGAGGGAACCTGAAGCTTTCTTT. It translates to CSVERREPEAFF. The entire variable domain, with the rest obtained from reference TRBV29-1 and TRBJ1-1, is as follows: SAVISQKPSRDICQRGTSLTIQCQVDSQVTMMFWYRQQPGQSLTLIATANQGSEATYESGFVIDKFPISRPNLTFSTLTVSNMSPEDSSIYLCSVERREPEAFFGQGTRLTVV.

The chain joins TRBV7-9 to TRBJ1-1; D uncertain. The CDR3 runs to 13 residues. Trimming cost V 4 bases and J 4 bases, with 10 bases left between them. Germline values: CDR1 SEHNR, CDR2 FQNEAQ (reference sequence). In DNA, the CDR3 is TGTGCCAGCAGCTCATTCACGAGCACTGAAGCTTTCTTT. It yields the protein CASSSFTSTEAFF. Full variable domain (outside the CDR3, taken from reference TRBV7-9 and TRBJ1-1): DTGVSQNPRHKITKRGQNVTFRCDPISEHNRLYWYRQTLGQGPEFLTYFQNEAQLEKSRLLSDRFSAERPKGSFSTLEIQRTEQGDSAMYLCASSSFTSTEAFFGQGTRLTVV.

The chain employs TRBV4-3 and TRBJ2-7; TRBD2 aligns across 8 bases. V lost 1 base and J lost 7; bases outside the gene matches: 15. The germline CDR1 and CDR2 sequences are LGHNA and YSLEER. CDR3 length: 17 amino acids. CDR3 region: CASSQGLARGPTGEQYF. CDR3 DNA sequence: TGCGCCAGCAGCCAAGGACTAGCGAGAGGGCCCACTGGGGAGCAGTACTTC.

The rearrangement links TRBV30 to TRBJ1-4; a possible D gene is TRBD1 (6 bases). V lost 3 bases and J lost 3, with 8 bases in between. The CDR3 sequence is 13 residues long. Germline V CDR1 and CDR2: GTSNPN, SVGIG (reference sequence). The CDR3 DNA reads TGTGCCTGGAGAACAGGGCCTAATGAAAAACTGTTTTTT. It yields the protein CAWRTGPNEKLFF. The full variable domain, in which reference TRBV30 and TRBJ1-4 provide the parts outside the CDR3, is SQTIHQWPATLVQPVGSPLSLECTVEGTSNPNLYWYRQAAGRGLQLLFYSVGIGQISSEVPQNLSASRPQDRQFILSSKKLLLSDSGFYLCAWRTGPNEKLFFGSGTQLSVL.

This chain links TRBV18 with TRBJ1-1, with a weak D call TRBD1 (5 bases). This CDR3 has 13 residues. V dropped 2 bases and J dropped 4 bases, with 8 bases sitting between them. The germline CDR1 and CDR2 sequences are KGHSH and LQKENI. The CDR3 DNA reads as TGTGCCAGCTCACCATTGGGGGGCACTGAAGCTTTCTTT. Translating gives CASSPLGGTEAFF.

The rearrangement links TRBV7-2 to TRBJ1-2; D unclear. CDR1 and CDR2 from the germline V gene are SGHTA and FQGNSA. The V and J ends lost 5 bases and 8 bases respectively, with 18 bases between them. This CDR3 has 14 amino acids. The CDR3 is CASSAQSQSGGYTF. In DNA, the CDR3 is TGTGCCAGCAGCGCCCAAAGCCAGTCGGGAGGCTACACCTTC. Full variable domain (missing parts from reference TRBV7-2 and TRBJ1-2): GAGVSQSPSNKVTEKGKDVELRCDPISGHTALYWYRQSLGQGLEFLIYFQGNSAPDKSGLPSDRFSAERTGGSVSTLTIQRTQQEDSAVYLCASSAQSQSGGYTFGSGTRLTVV.